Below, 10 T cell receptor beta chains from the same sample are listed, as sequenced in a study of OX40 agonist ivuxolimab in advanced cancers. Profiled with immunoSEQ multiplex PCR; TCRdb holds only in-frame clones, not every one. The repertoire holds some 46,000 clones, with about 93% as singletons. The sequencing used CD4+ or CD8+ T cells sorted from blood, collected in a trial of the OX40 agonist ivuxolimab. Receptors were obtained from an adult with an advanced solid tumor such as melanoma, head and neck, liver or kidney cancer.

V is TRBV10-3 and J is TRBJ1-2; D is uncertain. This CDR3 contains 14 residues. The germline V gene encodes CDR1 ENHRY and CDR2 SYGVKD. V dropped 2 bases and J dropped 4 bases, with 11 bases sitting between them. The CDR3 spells CAISEDLSGYGYTF. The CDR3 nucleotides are TGTGCCATCAGTGAGGATTTGAGCGGCTATGGCTACACCTTC.

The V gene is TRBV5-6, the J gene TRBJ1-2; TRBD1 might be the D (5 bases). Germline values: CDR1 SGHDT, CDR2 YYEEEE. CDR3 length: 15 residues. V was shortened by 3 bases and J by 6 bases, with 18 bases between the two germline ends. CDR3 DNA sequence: TGTGCCAGCAGCTCCTATCGACAGTATAAAGATGGCTACACCTTC. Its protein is CASSSYRQYKDGYTF.

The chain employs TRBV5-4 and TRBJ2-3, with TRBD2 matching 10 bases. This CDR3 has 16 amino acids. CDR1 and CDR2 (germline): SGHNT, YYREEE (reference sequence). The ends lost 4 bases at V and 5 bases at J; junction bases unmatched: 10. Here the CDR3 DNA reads TGTGCCAGCAGCCAACCTCCTAGCGGGAGCGTAGATACGCAGTATTTT. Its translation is CASSQPPSGSVDTQYF.

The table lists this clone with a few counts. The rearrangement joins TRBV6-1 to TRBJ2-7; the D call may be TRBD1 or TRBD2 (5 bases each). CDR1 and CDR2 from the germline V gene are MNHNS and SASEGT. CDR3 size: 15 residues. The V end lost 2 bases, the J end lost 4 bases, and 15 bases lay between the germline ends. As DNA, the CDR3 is TGTGCCAGCAGTGAACCTCCAGGGAGAAGTTACGAGCAGTACTTC. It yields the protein CASSEPPGRSYEQYF.

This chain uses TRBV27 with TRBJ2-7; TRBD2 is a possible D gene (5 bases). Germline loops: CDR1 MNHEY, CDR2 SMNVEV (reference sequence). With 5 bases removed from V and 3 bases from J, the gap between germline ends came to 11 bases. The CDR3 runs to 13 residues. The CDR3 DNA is TGTGCCAGCAGTCCTCTGGCGGGCTACGAGCAGTACTTC. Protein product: CASSPLAGYEQYF.

The CDR3 DNA reads as TGTGCCAGCAGCTCCCCGGGACAGGGGGCCGATACCATATATTTT. Its protein is CASSSPGQGADTIYF. The chain is built from TRBV11-1 and TRBJ1-3; 12 bases fit TRBD1. The CDR3 has 15 amino acids. Germline CDR1 is SGHAT and CDR2 is FQDESV (reference sequence). Losses at the gene ends were 4 bases for V and 10 bases for J; bases not matched to a gene: 8.

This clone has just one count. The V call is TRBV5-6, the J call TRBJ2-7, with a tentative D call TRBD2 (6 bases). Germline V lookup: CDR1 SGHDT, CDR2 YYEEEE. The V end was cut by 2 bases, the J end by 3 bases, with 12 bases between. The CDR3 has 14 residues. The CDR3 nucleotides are TGTGCCAGCAGCTTCGGCGGGAAAGTCTACGAGCAGTACTTC. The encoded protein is CASSFGGKVYEQYF.

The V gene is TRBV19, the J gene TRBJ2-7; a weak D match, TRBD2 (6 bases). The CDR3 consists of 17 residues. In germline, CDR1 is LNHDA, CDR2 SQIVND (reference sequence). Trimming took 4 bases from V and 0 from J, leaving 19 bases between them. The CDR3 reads CASSTASGGPFSYEQYF. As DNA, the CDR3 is TGTGCCAGTAGTACCGCGAGCGGAGGGCCGTTCTCCTACGAGCAGTACTTC.

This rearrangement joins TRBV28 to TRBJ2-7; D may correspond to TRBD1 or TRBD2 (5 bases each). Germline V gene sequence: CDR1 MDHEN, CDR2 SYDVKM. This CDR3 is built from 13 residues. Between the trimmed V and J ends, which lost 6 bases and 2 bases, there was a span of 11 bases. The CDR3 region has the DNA TGTGCCAGCAGCCCGACGGGGCCCTACGAGCAGTACTTC. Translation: CASSPTGPYEQYF. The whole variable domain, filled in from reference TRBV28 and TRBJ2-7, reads DVKVTQSSRYLVKRTGEKVFLECVQDMDHENMFWYRQDPGLGLRLIYFSYDVKMKEKGDIPEGYSVSREKKERFSLILESASTNQTSMYLCASSPTGPYEQYFGPGTRLTVT.

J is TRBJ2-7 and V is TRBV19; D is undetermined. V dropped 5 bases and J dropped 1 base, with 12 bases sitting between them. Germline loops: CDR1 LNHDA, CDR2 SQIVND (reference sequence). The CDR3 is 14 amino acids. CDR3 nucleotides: TGTGCCAGTAGTTCGGCAGGCGAGTCCTACGAGCAGTACTTC. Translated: CASSSAGESYEQYF. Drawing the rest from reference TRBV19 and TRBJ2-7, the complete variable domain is DGGITQSPKYLFRKEGQNVTLSCEQNLNHDAMYWYRQDPGQGLRLIYYSQIVNDFQKGDIAEGYSVSREKKESFPLTVTSAQKNPTAFYLCASSSAGESYEQYFGPGTRLTVT.